This T cell receptor beta chain was captured by sequencing in a study of cytomegalovirus exposure and HLA in healthy donors. Study-level background: About 82 million unique TCRs from HLA-typed donors were held in an early release of data.

The PCR made use of 60 Vbeta and 13 Jbeta primers. TCRdb keeps only in-frame clones here, not all; method: immunoSEQ multiplex PCR. This table holds over 100,000 clones. Study conclusions and caveats: In terms of immune exposure information, only CMV serostatus was available. Earlier analysis yielded a pattern in which most TCR beta V segments were productive about 87% or about 30% of the time.

Germline CDR1 reads SEHNR; CDR2 reads FQNEAQ (reference sequence). The V and J ends lost 1 base and 1 base, in that order; junction bases with no gene match: 6. The CDR3 is 18 amino acids. About this clone itself: Its antigen remains unidentified.

The chain combines TRBV7-9 with TRBJ2-1, with TRBD2 matching 11 bases. The specimen was PBMCs. The receptor was derived from a man aged 18-30 years in good health and CMV-seronegative. The CDR3 bases are TGTGCCAGCAGCTTAGGTAGCGGGAGGGCCGGATCCTACAATGAGCAGTTCTTC. Translated: CASSLGSGRAGSYNEQFF.